This entry describes one TCR beta chain. Its antigen is currently unknown. This entry belongs to a study of monozygotic twins with inflammatory bowel disease. Points from the study as a whole: Healthy co-twins had higher TCRbeta inverse Simpson diversity than their IBD twins.

TCRdb reprocessed the 5' RACE reads and reports one entry per CDR3 protein, with no DNA. In all, the sample yields more than 300,000 distinct CDR3 sequences. The CDR3 is made up of 15 amino acids. Germline lookup yields CDR1 KGHSH and CDR2 LQKENI. Sampling involved one blood draw (under 2.7 ml) for every donor. The chain links TRBV18 to TRBJ2-1; no DNA is available, so the TRBD2 call from TCRdb remains unchecked. This clonotype was sampled from a human donor with ulcerative colitis or Crohn's disease, or a healthy co-twin of an affected twin (not recorded which). The sequenced material came from blood. CDR3 protein: CASSTSGGDYNEQFF.